This T cell receptor beta chain originates from a study of Ad26.COV2.S vaccination and SARS-CoV-2 variants. Data came from immunoSEQ multiplex PCR; TCRdb stores just in-frame clones and leaves some out. The table has roughly 380,000 clones, around 90% seen once. Treatment specified: roughly 20 received Ad26.COV2.S at low or high dose, single or two shots; roughly five received placebo; per-sample allocation not given. Material that was analyzed had been drawn on day 63 after the first vaccine or placebo injection. The V end lost 6 bases, the J end lost 2 bases, and 25 bases lay between the germline ends. There are 18 residues in the CDR3. Looked up from germline, CDR1 is SGHVS and CDR2 is FQNEAQ.

This TCR was recovered from a person aged 18-65 years who received the Ad26.COV2.S COVID-19 vaccine or a placebo. The chain recombines TRBV7-8 with TRBJ1-2; D is unresolved. Source: peripheral blood, taken in a trial of Ad26.COV2.S vaccine versus placebo. The CDR3 reads CASSPTRGPKKPNYGYTF. The DNA of the CDR3 is TGTGCCAGCAGTCCGACCCGCGGCCCCAAAAAACCAAACTATGGCTACACCTTC.